Below, 19 T cell receptor beta chains from the same sample are listed, as sequenced in a study of blood T cell repertoires in COVID-19. Data came from immunoSEQ multiplex PCR; TCRdb stores just in-frame clones and leaves some out. Of about 670,000 clones in the sample, about nine tenths were seen once. The sample taken for sequencing was peripheral blood. The source is a woman between 18 and 30 years old with acute or convalescent COVID-19.

This chain joins TRBV27 and TRBJ1-5, with D perhaps TRBD1 (6 bases). Germline V gene sequence: CDR1 MNHEY, CDR2 SMNVEV (reference sequence). This CDR3 region has 13 residues. V lost 5 bases and J lost 5, with 10 bases in between. As DNA, the CDR3 is TGTGCCAGCAGTCTGAACAGGGATCAGCCCCAGCATTTT. As protein: CASSLNRDQPQHF.

This chain joins TRBV6-2 or TRBV6-3 and TRBJ2-7; tentative D call: TRBD1 (5 bases). The length of the CDR3 is 15 residues. Trimming left V 6 bases short and J 0 bases short, with 15 bases between. Germline CDR1 is MNHEY and CDR2 is SVGEGT. DNA of the CDR3: TGTGCCAGCAGCTTAGACAGACGTATCTCCTACGAGCAGTACTTC. Amino acids: CASSLDRRISYEQYF.

This clone has only a few counts. The V call is TRBV7-2, the J call TRBJ1-6; TRBD1 is a possible D gene (5 bases). V was pared by 3 bases and J by 0 bases, with 9 bases between. This CDR3 has 16 residues. CDR1 is SGHTA and CDR2 is FQGNSA in the germline V gene. The CDR3 region is CASSFQGSSYNSPLHF. The CDR3 DNA reads as TGTGCCAGCAGCTTTCAGGGAAGCTCCTATAATTCACCCCTCCACTTT.

The rearrangement links TRBV6-5 to TRBJ1-1; D is unclear. The ends were cut back, 10 bases at V and 11 bases at J, with 14 bases in the middle. The CDR3 has 10 amino acids. Looked up from germline, CDR1 is MNHEY and CDR2 is SVGAGI. The CDR3 reads CATSAGDAFF. The CDR3 region has the DNA TGTGCCACCTCCGCCGGGGATGCTTTCTTT.

The chain joins TRBV5-1 to TRBJ2-5; 8 nucleotides agree with TRBD2. This CDR3 contains 17 residues. Unmatched junction bases numbered 13, after V lost 2 bases and J lost 4 bases. Germline lookup yields CDR1 SGHRS and CDR2 YFSETQ. CDR3 region: CASSFYSGLAKGETQYF. In DNA form, the CDR3 reads TGCGCCAGCAGCTTTTACTCCGGACTAGCTAAAGGAGAGACCCAGTACTTC.

This chain links TRBV6-5 with TRBJ2-3, with D uncertain. Germline V CDR1 and CDR2: MNHEY, SVGAGI. V was cut by 4 bases and J by 3 bases, with 17 bases left in between. The CDR3 is 16 amino acids. CDR3: CASSFLLGRRTDTQYF. The DNA of the CDR3 is TGTGCCAGCAGTTTCCTCCTGGGCCGAAGGACAGATACGCAGTATTTT.

V and J are TRBV6-1 and TRBJ1-6; 8 nucleotides align to TRBD1. This CDR3 is 15 amino acids long. Trimming cost V 2 bases and J 5 bases; bases outside gene matches: 2. Germline CDR1 and CDR2: MNHNS and SASEGT. CDR3 residues: CASSETQGDNSPLHF. CDR3 DNA: TGTGCCAGCAGTGAAACACAGGGGGATAATTCACCCCTCCACTTT.

The V and J genes are TRBV5-4 and TRBJ1-4; D uncertain. Germline values: CDR1 SGHNT, CDR2 YYREEE (reference sequence). V dropped 3 bases and J dropped 4 bases, with 7 bases sitting between them. The CDR3 has 13 residues. CDR3 nucleotides: TGTGCCAGCAGCTCAAATCATAATGAAAAACTGTTTTTT. Amino acid sequence: CASSSNHNEKLFF. The whole variable domain, filled in from reference TRBV5-4 and TRBJ1-4, reads ETGVTQSPTHLIKTRGQQVTLRCSSQSGHNTVSWYQQALGQGPQFIFQYYREEENGRGNFPPRFSGLQFPNYSSELNVNALELDDSALYLCASSSNHNEKLFFGSGTQLSVL.

A single count supports this clone. The CDR3 DNA follows: TGTGCCAGCAGCGTAGATGGTAGCGGGTTCAATGAGCAGTTCTTC. It translates to CASSVDGSGFNEQFF. The gene calls are TRBV9 and TRBJ2-1; 7 bases agree with TRBD2. V trimming: 0 bases; J trimming: 6 bases; junction bases outside the gene matches: 6. Germline V CDR1 and CDR2: SGDLS, YYNGEE. CDR3 length equals 15 residues.

Concerning this clone: The same CDR3 also results from other DNA sequences found in this sample. The chain employs TRBV30 and TRBJ1-1; perhaps TRBD1 as D (5 bases). The CDR3 sequence is 13 residues long. Germline V lookup: CDR1 GTSNPN, CDR2 SVGIG (reference sequence). V was cut by 2 bases and J by 0 bases, with 7 bases left in between. The CDR3, as DNA: TGTGCCTGGAGTTCAGGGTTGAACACTGAAGCTTTCTTT. Its protein is CAWSSGLNTEAFF.

This clone came up once. V gene TRBV2 combines with J gene TRBJ2-3; perhaps TRBD1 as D (5 bases). V dropped 3 bases and J dropped 2 bases, with 12 bases sitting between them. CDR3 length: 15 residues. CDR1 is SNHLY, CDR2 FYNNEI, per germline. The CDR3 DNA reads TGTGCCAGCAGTGAGGGGCCCCCCTTCACAGATACGCAGTATTTT. As protein: CASSEGPPFTDTQYF. Using reference TRBV2 and TRBJ2-3 for the parts outside the CDR3, the full variable domain is EPEVTQTPSHQVTQMGQEVILRCVPISNHLYFYWYRQILGQKVEFLVSFYNNEISEKSEIFDDQFSVERPDGSNFTLKIRSTKLEDSAMYFCASSEGPPFTDTQYFGPGTRLTVL.

The chain joins TRBV5-6 to TRBJ2-7; 7 nucleotides agree with TRBD1. V trimming: 2 bases; J trimming: 0 bases; junction bases outside the gene matches: 2. This CDR3 has 14 amino acids. Germline V CDR1 and CDR2: SGHDT, YYEEEE. CDR3 sequence: CASSFGTDSYEQYF. The DNA of the CDR3 is TGTGCCAGCAGCTTTGGGACAGACTCCTACGAGCAGTACTTC.

The chain uses TRBV6-1 and TRBJ2-3; D remains ambiguous. This CDR3 contains 16 residues. Between the trimmed V and J ends, which lost 0 bases and 3 bases, there was a span of 13 bases. CDR1 is MNHNS, CDR2 SASEGT, per germline. CDR3 residues: CASSEAQYSYTDTQYF. In DNA form, the CDR3 reads TGTGCCAGCAGTGAAGCGCAATACAGCTATACAGATACGCAGTATTTT.

The rearrangement uses TRBV7-6 and TRBJ2-5, with D maybe TRBD2 (6 bases). The length of the CDR3 is 14 residues. Trimming left V 5 bases short and J 5 bases short, with 15 bases between. Germline loops: CDR1 SGHVS, CDR2 FNYEAQ. CDR3 sequence reads: CASSPRGLGETQYF. CDR3 DNA sequence: TGTGCCAGCAGCCCGCGGGGATTAGGGGAGACCCAGTACTTC. Using reference TRBV7-6 and TRBJ2-5 for the parts outside the CDR3, the full variable domain is GAGVSQSPRYKVTKRGQDVALRCDPISGHVSLYWYRQALGQGPEFLTYFNYEAQQDKSGLPNDRFSAERPEGSISTLTIQRTEQRDSAMYRCASSPRGLGETQYFGPGTRLLVL.

J is TRBJ2-2 and V is TRBV24-1; TRBD2 is a possible D gene (6 bases). V lost 7 bases and J lost 6, with 14 bases in between. The CDR3 runs 14 residues. Germline assignment: CDR1 KGHDR and CDR2 SFDVKD. The DNA for the CDR3 is TGTGCCACCAGCGCTTCGGAGGGGTCCGGGGAGCTGTTTTTT. It translates to CATSASEGSGELFF.

The V gene is TRBV7-3, the J gene TRBJ2-3, with TRBD1 matching 7 bases. This CDR3 is built from 15 residues. Germline assignment: CDR1 SGHTA and CDR2 FQGTGA. Trimming removed 5 bases from V and 1 base from J; junction bases left unmatched: 6. CDR3 in amino acids: CASSRQGMGTDTQYF. In DNA form, the CDR3 reads TGTGCCAGCAGCCGACAGGGAATGGGCACAGATACGCAGTATTTT.

The chain combines TRBV4-3 with TRBJ1-2; 8 bases fit TRBD1. CDR1 LGHNA and CDR2 YSLEER come from the germline V gene. The V segment lost 1 base and the J segment 7 bases; nucleotides outside the gene matches: 14. The CDR3 totals 17 residues. The CDR3 here is CASSQVKDRASSGGYTF. The CDR3 DNA is TGCGCCAGCAGCCAAGTCAAGGACAGGGCCTCCTCGGGTGGCTACACCTTC.

The chain employs TRBV3-1 (or the pseudogene TRBV3-2) and TRBJ2-5, with a tentative D call TRBD2 (6 bases). V gave up 0 bases and J gave up 5 bases, with 16 bases separating them. In germline, CDR1 is LGHDT, CDR2 YNNKEL (reference sequence). The CDR3 runs to 16 residues. This CDR3 reads CASSQDPSSAAETQYF. The CDR3 region has the DNA TGTGCCAGCAGCCAAGATCCCTCTAGCGCCGCGGAGACCCAGTACTTC.

The J gene is TRBJ1-1, the V gene TRBV19; 8 positions agree with TRBD1. The length of the CDR3 is 13 residues. Germline CDR1 is LNHDA and CDR2 is SQIVND (reference sequence). After removal of 2 bases from V and 4 bases from J, the junction contained 0 bases not matched to a gene. The DNA of the CDR3 is TGTGCCAGTAGTATACAGGGGGCCACTGAAGCTTTCTTT. Translating it yields CASSIQGATEAFF. Looking up the rest from reference TRBV19 and TRBJ1-1 gives the full variable domain: DGGITQSPKYLFRKEGQNVTLSCEQNLNHDAMYWYRQDPGQGLRLIYYSQIVNDFQKGDIAEGYSVSREKKESFPLTVTSAQKNPTAFYLCASSIQGATEAFFGQGTRLTVV.